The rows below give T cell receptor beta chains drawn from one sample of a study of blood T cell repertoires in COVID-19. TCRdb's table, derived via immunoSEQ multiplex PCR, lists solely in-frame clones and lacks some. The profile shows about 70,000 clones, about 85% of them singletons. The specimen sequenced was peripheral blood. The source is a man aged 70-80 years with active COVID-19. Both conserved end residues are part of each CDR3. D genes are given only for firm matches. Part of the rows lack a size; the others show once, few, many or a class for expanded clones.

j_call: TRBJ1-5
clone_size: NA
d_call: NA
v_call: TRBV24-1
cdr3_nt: TGTGCCACCAGTGAGACAGGTCAGCCCCAGCATTTT
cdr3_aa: CATSETGQPQHF

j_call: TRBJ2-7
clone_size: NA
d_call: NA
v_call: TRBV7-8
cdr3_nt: TGTGCCAGCAGCTGGGGGGACGGGGCGTACGAGCAGTACTTC
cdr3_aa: CASSWGDGAYEQYF

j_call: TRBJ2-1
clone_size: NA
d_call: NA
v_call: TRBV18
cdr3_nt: TGTGCCAGCTCACCCCTAGCGTCCAACTCCTACAATGAGCAGTTCTTC
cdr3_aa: CASSPLASNSYNEQFF

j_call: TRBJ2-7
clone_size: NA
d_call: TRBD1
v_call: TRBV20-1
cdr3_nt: TGCAGTGCTAGTGAGGGGGCAAACGAGCAGTACTTC
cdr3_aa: CSASEGANEQYF

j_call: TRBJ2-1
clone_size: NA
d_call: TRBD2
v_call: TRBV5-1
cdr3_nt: TGCGCCAGCAGCTTGACTAGCGGGAGTAATGAGCAGTTCTTC
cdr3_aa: CASSLTSGSNEQFF

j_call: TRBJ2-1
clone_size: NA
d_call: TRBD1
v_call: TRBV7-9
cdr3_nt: TGTGCCAGCAGCCCAGGGGGTAGTGGGTTCTTC
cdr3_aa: CASSPGGSGFF

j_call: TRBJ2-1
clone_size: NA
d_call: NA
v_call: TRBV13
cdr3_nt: TGTGCCAGCAGCCCGAACCGGGTCTTCGTTGAGCAGTTCTTC
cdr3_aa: CASSPNRVFVEQFF

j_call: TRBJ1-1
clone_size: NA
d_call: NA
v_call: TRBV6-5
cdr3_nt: TGTGCCAGCACCGAGGCGTTCCACACTGAAGCTTTCTTT
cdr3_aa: CASTEAFHTEAFF

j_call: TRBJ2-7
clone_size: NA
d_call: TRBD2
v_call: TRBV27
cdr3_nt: TGTGCCAGCAGTTTATCGATGGCGGGACTAATATACGAGCAGTACTTC
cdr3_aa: CASSLSMAGLIYEQYF

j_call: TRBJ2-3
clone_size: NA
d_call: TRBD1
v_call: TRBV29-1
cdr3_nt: TGCAGCGTTCCGGGACAGAGCTCCTCGGCGGCAGATACGCAGTATTTT
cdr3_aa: CSVPGQSSSAADTQYF

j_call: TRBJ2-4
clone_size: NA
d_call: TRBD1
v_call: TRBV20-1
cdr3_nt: TGCAGTGCCAGTGGACAGGCCCGAAACATTCAGTACTTC
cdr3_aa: CSASGQARNIQYF

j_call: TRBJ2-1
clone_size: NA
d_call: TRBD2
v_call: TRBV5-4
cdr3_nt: TGTGCCAGCAGCTTGGCGGGACTATACAATGAGCAGTTCTTC
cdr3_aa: CASSLAGLYNEQFF

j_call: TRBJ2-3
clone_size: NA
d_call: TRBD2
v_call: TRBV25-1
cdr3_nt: TGTGCCAGCAGTGGCCGGGACTACGAAGATACGCAGTATTTT
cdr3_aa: CASSGRDYEDTQYF

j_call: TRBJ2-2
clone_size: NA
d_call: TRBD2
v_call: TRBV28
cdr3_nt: TGTGCCAGCAGTTTAGCGGGAGCCGGGGAGCTGTTTTTT
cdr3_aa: CASSLAGAGELFF

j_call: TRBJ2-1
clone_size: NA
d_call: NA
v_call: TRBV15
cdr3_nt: TGTGCCACCAGCAGGGGCGGGAAGGGGTCCTACAATGAGCAGTTCTTC
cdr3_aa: CATSRGGKGSYNEQFF

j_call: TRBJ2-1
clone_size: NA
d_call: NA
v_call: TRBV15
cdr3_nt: TGTGCCACCAGCAGAGAGCCAACAAATGAGCAGTTCTTC
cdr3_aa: CATSREPTNEQFF

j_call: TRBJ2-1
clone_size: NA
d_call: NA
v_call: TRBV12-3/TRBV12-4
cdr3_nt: TGTGCCAGCAGTTTGGGACCTAGCGATGAGCAGTTCTTC
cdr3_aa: CASSLGPSDEQFF

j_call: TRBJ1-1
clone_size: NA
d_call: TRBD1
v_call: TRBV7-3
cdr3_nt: TGTGCCAGCAGCTTAAGGGGGGACAGGACGGGCACTGAAGCTTTCTTT
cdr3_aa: CASSLRGDRTGTEAFF

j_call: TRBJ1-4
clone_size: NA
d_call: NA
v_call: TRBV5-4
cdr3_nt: TGTGCCAGCAGCGGGGGGACCGTTACTAATGAAAAACTGTTTTTT
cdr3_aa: CASSGGTVTNEKLFF

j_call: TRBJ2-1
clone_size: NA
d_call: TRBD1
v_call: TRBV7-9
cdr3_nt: TGTGCCAGCAGCTTAGGGGGACAGCTTTACAATGAGCAGTTCTTC
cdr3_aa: CASSLGGQLYNEQFF

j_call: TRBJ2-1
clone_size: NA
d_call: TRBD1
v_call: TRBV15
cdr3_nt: TGTGCCACCAGCAGAGATGTGGTTCAGGGGGTTGGGTTCTTC
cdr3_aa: CATSRDVVQGVGFF

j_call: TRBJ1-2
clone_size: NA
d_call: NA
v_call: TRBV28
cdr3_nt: TGTGCCAGCAGTTTAGACCCAGGGGTACGTGGCTACACCTTC
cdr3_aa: CASSLDPGVRGYTF

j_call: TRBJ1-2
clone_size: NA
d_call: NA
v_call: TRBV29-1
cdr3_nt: TGCAGCGTTGAAGTCCGTTCCTATGGCTACACCTTC
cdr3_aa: CSVEVRSYGYTF

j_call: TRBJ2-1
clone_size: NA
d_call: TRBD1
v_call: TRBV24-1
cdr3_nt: TGTGCCACCAGTGATTGGGGGGGACAGGGGCGGAATGAGCAGTTCTTC
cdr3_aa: CATSDWGGQGRNEQFF

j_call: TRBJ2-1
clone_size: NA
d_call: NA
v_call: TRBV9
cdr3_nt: TGTGCCAGCAGCCGAGTGGAGAATGAGCAGTTCTTC
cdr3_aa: CASSRVENEQFF

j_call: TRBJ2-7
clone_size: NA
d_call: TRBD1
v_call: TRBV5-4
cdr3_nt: TGTGCCAGCAGCACCCCGGGCCGACAGGGATCGGGCGAGCAGTACTTC
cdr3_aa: CASSTPGRQGSGEQYF

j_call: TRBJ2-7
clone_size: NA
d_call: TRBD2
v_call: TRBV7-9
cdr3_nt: TGTGCCAGCAGCCTTAGGGCTAGACTAGCGGGAGGTCCCTTCTACGAGCAGTACTTC
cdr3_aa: CASSLRARLAGGPFYEQYF

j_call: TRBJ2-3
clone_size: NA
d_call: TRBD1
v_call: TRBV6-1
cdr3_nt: TGTGCCAGCAGTGGGGGACAGGGAGTCTTTAGGCACACAGATACGCAGTATTTT
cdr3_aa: CASSGGQGVFRHTDTQYF

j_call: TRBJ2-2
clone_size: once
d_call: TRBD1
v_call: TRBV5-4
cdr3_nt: TGTGCCAGCAGCCCGACAGGGGGTCGTATCACCGGGGAGCTGTTTTTT
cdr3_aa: CASSPTGGRITGELFF

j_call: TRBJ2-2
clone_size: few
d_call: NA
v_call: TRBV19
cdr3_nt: TGTGCCAGCGGTAGAGGGAGGTCGGACACCGGGGAGCTGTTTTTT
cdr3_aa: CASGRGRSDTGELFF

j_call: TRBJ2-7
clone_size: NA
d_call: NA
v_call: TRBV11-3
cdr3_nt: TGTGCCAGCAGCCCGGCCGGCAGGGGGGCTTCCTACGAGCAGTACTTC
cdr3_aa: CASSPAGRGASYEQYF

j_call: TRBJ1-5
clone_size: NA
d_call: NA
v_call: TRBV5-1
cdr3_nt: TGCGCCAGCAGCCCGGACCCGGGGGGCAATCAGCCCCAGCATTTT
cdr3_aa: CASSPDPGGNQPQHF

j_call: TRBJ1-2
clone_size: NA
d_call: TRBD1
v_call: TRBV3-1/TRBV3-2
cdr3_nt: TGTGCCAGCAGCCAAATCGGACAGGGGCGAGTTGGCTACACCTTC
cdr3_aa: CASSQIGQGRVGYTF

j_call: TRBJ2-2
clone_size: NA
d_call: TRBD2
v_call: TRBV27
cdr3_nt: TGTGCCAGCAAACCGTTGGGGGGAGGGCCGTCCGGGGAGCTGTTTTTT
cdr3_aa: CASKPLGGGPSGELFF

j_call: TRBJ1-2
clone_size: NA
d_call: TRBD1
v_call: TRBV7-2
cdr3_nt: TGTGCCAGCACCCCCGATGGGGACAGGCTTTATGGCTACACCTTC
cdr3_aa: CASTPDGDRLYGYTF

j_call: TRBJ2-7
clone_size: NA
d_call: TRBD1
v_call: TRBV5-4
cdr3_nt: TGTGCCAGCAGCTTGCCGGGACAGGGGCCCAAAGATTCCTACGAGCAGTACTTC
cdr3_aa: CASSLPGQGPKDSYEQYF

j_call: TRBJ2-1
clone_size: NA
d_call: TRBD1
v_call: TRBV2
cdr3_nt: TGTGCCAGCAGTGAGGGAAGGGGACAGGGGTTGCAGTTCTTC
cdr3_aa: CASSEGRGQGLQFF

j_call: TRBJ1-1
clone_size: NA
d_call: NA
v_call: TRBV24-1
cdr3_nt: TGTGCCACCAGTGAGGGGGGGACTGAAGCTTTCTTT
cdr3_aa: CATSEGGTEAFF

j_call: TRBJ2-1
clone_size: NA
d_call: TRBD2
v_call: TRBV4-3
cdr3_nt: TGCGCCAGCAGCCATGGACTAGCGGAGGGGGACCTGGATGAGCAGTTCTTC
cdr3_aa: CASSHGLAEGDLDEQFF

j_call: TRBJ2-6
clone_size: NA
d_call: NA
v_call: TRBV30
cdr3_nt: TGTGCCTGGAGTGTGGAGGGCGGTGGGGCCAACGTCCTGACTTTC
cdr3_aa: CAWSVEGGGANVLTF

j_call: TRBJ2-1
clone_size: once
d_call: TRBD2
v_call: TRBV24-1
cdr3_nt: TGTGCCACCTCTCCGCCGGGACTAGGAGGGAATGAGCAGTTCTTC
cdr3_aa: CATSPPGLGGNEQFF

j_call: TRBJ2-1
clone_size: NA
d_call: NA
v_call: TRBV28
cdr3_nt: TGTGCCAGCAGTAAATTCGGGTGGAATGAGCAGTTCTTC
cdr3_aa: CASSKFGWNEQFF

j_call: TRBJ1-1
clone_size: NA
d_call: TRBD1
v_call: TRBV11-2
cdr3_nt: TGTGCCAGCAGCTTAGTTGGCAGGGGGCGTACTGAAGCTTTCTTT
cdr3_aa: CASSLVGRGRTEAFF

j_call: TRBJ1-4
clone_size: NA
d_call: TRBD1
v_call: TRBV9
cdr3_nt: TGTGCCAGCAGCGTAGACAGGGGGGGTGATGAAAAACTGTTTTTT
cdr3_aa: CASSVDRGGDEKLFF

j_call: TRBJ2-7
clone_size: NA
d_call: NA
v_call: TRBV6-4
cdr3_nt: TGTGCCAGCGGGGGGTCTCCCTACGAGCAGTACTTC
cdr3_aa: CASGGSPYEQYF

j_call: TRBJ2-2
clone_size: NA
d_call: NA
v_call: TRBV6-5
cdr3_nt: TGTGCCAGCGGCCGGGCCGGGGAGCTGTTTTTT
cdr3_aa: CASGRAGELFF

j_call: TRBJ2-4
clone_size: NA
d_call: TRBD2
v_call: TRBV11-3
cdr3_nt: TGTGCCAGCAGCCGGGGGGGCACGGGGGCCAAAAACATTCAGTACTTC
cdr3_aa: CASSRGGTGAKNIQYF

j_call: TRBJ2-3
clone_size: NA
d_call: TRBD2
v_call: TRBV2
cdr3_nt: TGTGCCAGCACCGGGGGGAGCACAGATACGCAGTATTTT
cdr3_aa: CASTGGSTDTQYF

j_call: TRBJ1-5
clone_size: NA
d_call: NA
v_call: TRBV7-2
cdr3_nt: TGTGCCAGCAGCTTAGGGGGCAGGGATAGCAATCAGCCCCAGCATTTT
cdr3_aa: CASSLGGRDSNQPQHF

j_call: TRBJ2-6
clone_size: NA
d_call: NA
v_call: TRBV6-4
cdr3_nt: TGTGCCAGCAGCCGGACAGTCACCCCTGGGGGGGCCAACGTCCTGACTTTC
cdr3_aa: CASSRTVTPGGANVLTF

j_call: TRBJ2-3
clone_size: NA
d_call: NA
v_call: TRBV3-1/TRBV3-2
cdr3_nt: TGTGCCAGCAGCCAAGGGCCCAGTCCCGCAGATACGCAGTATTTT
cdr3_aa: CASSQGPSPADTQYF

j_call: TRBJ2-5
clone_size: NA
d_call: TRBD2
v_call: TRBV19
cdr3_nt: TGTGCCAGTAGTATAGATCGGGCTAGCGGGATTGTCCAAGAGACCCAGTACTTC
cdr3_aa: CASSIDRASGIVQETQYF

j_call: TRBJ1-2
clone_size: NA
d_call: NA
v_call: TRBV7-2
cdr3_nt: TGTGCCAGCAGCTTAGCGCGGGCCCGACGGGGCTACACCTTC
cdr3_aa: CASSLARARRGYTF

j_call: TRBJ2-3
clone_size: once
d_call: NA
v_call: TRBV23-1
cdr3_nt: TGCGCCAGCAGTCAGAGCTGGACGCAGTATTTT
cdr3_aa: CASSQSWTQYF

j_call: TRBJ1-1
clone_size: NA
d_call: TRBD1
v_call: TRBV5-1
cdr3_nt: TGCGCCAGCAGCCCTGGACAGGTGATGAACACTGAAGCTTTCTTT
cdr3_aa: CASSPGQVMNTEAFF

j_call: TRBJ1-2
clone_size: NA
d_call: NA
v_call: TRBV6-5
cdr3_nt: TGTGCCAGCAGTTACCCCGTTCCGGGGGTTGGATATGGCTACACCTTC
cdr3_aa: CASSYPVPGVGYGYTF

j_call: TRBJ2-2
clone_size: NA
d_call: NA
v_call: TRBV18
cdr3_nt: TGTGCCAGCTCACCAGGGGCACCTGACAGCGGGGAGCTGTTTTTT
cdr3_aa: CASSPGAPDSGELFF